What follows describes a single T cell receptor (beta chain). Its antigen is currently unknown. This sample is part of a study of blood T cells in healthy people across ages. Whole-study results and caveats: The study found more naive CD4+ cells and higher diversity in long-lived than aged donors.

The CDR3 has 14 amino acids. CDR1 and CDR2 from the germline V gene are MNHEY and SVGEGT. Alongside a J-beta primer mix, a sample-barcoded 5' primer served in a second PCR lasting roughly 6 to 11 cycles. TCRdb reprocessed the 5' RACE reads via MiXCR and lists one record per CDR3 protein. The table records roughly 800,000 distinct CDR3 sequences, 25% of them present only once. Every participating donor contributed 8 to 10 milliliters of peripheral blood through a draw. This same sample was also taken into another study, of T cells of mothers and their children. That study adds: Related mother-child pairs shared slightly more overlap than unrelated pairs, but the difference was non-significant.

What was sequenced was blood. This clonotype was obtained from a boy aged 5 to 17 in good health. The chain employs TRBV6-2 or TRBV6-3 and TRBJ2-5; TRBD1 or TRBD2 may be the D gene (5 bases each). Judging by the DNA end, TRBJ2-7 fits better; the J call may be wrong. The CDR3 DNA reads TGTGCCAGCAGTTACCCGGGACGGAGCTACGAGCAGTACTTC. This sequence encodes CASSYPGRSYEQYF.